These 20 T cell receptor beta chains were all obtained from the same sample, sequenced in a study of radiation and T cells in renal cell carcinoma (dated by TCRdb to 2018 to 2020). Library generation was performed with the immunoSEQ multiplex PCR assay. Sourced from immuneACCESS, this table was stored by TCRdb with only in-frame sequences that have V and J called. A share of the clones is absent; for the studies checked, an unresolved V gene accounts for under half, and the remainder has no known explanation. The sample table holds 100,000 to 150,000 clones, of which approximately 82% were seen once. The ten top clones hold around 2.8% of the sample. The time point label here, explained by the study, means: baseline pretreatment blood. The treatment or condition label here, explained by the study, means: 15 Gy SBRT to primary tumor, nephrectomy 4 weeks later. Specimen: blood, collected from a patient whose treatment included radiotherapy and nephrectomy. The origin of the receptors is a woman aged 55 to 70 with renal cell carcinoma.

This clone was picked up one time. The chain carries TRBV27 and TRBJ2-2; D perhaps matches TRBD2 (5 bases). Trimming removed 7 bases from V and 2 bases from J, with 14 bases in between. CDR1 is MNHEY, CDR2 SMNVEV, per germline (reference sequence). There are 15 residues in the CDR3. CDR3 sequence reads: CASTMAGKNTGELFF. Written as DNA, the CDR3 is TGTGCCAGCACCATGGCCGGGAAAAACACCGGGGAGCTGTTTTTT.

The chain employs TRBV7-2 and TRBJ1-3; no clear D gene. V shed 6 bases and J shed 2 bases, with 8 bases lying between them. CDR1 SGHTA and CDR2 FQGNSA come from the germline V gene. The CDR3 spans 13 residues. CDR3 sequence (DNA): TGTGCCAGCAGTTTCGATCCTGGAAACACCATATATTTT. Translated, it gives CASSFDPGNTIYF.

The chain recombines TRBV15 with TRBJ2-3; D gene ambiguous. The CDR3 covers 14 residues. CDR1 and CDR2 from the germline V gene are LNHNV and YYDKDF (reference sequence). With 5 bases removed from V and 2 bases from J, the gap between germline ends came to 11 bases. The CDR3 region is CATSYTRPTDTQYF. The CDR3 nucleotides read TGTGCCACCAGCTATACCCGGCCCACAGATACGCAGTATTTT.

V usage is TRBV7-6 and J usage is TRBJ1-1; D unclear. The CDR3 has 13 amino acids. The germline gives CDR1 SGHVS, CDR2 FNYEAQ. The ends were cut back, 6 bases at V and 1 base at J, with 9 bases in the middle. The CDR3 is CASRPLGNTEAFF. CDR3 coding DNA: TGTGCCAGCAGGCCTCTTGGGAACACTGAAGCTTTCTTT.

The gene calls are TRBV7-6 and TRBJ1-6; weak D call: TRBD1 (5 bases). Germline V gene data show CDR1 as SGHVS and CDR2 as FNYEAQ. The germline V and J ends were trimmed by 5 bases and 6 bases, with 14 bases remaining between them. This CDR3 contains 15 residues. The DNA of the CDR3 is TGTGCCAGCAGCACCCGGGGGGTTGGTAATTCACCCCTCCACTTT. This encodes CASSTRGVGNSPLHF.

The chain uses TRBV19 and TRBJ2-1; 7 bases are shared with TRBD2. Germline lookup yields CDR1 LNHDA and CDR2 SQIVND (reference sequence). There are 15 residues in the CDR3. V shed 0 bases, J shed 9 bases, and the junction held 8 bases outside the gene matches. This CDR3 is CASSIEGRGAGEQFF. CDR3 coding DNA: TGTGCCAGTAGTATAGAGGGGAGGGGCGCGGGTGAGCAGTTCTTC.

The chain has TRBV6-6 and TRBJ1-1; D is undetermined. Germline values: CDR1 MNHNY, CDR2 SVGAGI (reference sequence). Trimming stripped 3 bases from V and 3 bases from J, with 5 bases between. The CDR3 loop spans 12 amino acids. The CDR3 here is CASSYTDTEAFF. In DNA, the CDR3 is TGTGCCAGCAGTTATACGGACACTGAAGCTTTCTTT.

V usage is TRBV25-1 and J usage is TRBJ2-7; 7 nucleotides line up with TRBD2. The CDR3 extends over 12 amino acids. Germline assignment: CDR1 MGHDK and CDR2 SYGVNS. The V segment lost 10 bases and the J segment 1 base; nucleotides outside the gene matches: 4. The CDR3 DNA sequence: TGTGCCACCCGGGACTATTCCTACGAGCAGTACTTC. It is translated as CATRDYSYEQYF.

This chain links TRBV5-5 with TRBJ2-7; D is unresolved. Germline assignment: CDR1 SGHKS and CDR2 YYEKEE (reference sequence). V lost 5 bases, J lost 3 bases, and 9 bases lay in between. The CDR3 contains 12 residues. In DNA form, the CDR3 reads TGTGCCAGCAGTTCCCAAGGCTACGAGCAGTACTTC. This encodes CASSSQGYEQYF. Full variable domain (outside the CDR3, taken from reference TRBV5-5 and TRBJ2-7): DAGVTQSPTHLIKTRGQQVTLRCSPISGHKSVSWYQQVLGQGPQFIFQYYEKEERGRGNFPDRFSARQFPNYSSELNVNALLLGDSALYLCASSSQGYEQYFGPGTRLTVT.

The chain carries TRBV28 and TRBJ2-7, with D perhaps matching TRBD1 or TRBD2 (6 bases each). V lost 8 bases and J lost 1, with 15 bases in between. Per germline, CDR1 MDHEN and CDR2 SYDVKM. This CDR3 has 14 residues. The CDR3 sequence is CASLRGAQSYEQYF. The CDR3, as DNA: TGTGCCAGCCTAAGGGGGGCACAATCCTACGAGCAGTACTTC.

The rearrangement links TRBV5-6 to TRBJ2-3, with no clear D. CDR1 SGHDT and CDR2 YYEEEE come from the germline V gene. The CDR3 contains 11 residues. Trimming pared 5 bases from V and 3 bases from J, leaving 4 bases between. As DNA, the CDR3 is TGTGCCAGCAGGCAGACAGATACGCAGTATTTT. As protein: CASRQTDTQYF.

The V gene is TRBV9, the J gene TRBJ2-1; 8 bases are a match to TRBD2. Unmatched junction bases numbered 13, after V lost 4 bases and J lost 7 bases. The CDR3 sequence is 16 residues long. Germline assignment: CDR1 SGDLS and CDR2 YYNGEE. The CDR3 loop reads CASSTPSSGDGNEQFF. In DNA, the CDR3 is TGTGCCAGCAGCACCCCTAGTAGCGGGGACGGGAATGAGCAGTTCTTC.

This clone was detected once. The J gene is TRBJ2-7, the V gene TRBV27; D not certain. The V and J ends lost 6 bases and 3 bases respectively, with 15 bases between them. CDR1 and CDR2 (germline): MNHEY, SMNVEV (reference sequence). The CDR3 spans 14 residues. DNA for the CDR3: TGTGCCAGCAGCGAGAACTGGGAAGGCTACGAGCAGTACTTC. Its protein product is CASSENWEGYEQYF.

The chain's CDR3 is CASSLVPLGEGAKNIQYF. In DNA form, the CDR3 reads TGCGCCAGCAGCTTGGTCCCTTTAGGGGAGGGAGCCAAAAACATTCAGTACTTC. The chain employs TRBV5-1 and TRBJ2-4; the match to TRBD2 covers 7 bases. V was clipped by 0 bases and J by 0 bases; unmatched bases: 9. Per germline, CDR1 SGHRS and CDR2 YFSETQ. The CDR3 runs 18 residues.

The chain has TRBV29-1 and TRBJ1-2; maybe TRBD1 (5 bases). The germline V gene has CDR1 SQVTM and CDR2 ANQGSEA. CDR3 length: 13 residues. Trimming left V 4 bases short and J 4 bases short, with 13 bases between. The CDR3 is CSVVTAGTYGYTF. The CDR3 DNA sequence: TGCAGCGTTGTGACAGCTGGGACCTATGGCTACACCTTC.

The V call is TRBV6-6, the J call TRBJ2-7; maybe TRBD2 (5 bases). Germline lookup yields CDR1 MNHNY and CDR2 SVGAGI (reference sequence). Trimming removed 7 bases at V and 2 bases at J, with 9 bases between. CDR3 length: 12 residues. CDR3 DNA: TGTGCCAGCACGGCCGGGACCTACGAGCAGTACTTC. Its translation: CASTAGTYEQYF.

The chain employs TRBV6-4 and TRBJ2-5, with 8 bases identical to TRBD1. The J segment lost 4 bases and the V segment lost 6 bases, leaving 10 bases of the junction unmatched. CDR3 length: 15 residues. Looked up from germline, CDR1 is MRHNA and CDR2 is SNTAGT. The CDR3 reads CASSEQGQGGETQYF. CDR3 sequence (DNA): TGTGCCAGCAGCGAACAAGGACAGGGTGGAGAGACCCAGTACTTC.

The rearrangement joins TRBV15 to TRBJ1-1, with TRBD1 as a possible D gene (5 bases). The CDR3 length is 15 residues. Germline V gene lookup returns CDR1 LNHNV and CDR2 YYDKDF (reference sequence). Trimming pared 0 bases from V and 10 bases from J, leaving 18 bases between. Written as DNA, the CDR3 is TGTGCCACCAGCAGAGATCCGGAAGGGACGGGGGGAGCTTTCTTT. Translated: CATSRDPEGTGGAFF.

CDR3 in DNA: TGTGCCAGCAGTTACTATGACAGGGGAGAGACCCAGTACTTC. Protein sequence: CASSYYDRGETQYF. The J gene is TRBJ2-5, the V gene TRBV6-5; TRBD1 matches 8 bases. Trimming removed 1 base from V and 4 bases from J; junction bases left unmatched: 2. This CDR3 has 14 amino acids. Per germline, CDR1 MNHEY and CDR2 SVGAGI.

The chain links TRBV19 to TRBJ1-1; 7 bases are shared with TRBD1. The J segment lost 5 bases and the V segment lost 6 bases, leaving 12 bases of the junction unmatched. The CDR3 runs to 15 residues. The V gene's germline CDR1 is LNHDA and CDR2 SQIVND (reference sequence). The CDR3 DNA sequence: TGTGCCAGTAGGACCGAAAAGGGGGCACGAACTGAAGCTTTCTTT. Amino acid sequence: CASRTEKGARTEAFF.